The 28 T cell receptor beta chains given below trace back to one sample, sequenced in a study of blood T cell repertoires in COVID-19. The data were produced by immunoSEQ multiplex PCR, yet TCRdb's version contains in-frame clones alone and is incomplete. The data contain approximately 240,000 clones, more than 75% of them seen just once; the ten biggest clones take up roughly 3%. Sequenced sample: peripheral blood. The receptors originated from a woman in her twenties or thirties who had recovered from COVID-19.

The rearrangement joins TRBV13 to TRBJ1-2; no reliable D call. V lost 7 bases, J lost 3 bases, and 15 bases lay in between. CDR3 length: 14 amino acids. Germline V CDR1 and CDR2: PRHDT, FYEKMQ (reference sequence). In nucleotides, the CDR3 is TGTGCCAGCACTCTCCGGGGTGTCGACTATGGCTACACCTTC. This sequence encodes CASTLRGVDYGYTF.

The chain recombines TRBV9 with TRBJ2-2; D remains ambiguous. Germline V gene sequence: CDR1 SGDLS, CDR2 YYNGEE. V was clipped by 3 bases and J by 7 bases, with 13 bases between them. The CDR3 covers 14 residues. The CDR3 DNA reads TGTGCCAGCAGCGACCCTAGTGGAGTCGGGGAGCTGTTTTTT. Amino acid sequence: CASSDPSGVGELFF. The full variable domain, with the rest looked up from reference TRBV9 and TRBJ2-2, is DSGVTQTPKHLITATGQRVTLRCSPRSGDLSVYWYQQSLDQGLQFLIQYYNGEERAKGNILERFSAQQFPDLHSELNLSSLELGDSALYFCASSDPSGVGELFFGEGSRLTVL.

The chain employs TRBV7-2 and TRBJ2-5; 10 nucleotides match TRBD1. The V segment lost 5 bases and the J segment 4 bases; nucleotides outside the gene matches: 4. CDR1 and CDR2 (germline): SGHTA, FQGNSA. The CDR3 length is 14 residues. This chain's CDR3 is CASSDRGHGETQYF. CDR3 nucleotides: TGTGCCAGCAGCGACAGGGGGCATGGAGAGACCCAGTACTTC.

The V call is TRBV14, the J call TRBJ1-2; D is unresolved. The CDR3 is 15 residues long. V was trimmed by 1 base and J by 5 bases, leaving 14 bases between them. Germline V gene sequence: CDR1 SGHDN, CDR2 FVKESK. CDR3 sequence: CASSQAQEARYGYTF. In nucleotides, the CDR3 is TGTGCCAGCAGCCAAGCCCAGGAGGCGCGGTATGGCTACACCTTC.

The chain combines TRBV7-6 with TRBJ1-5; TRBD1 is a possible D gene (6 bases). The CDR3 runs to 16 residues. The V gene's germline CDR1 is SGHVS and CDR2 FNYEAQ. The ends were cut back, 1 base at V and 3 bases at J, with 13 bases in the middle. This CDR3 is CASSLEAQGSNQPQHF. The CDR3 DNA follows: TGTGCCAGCAGCTTAGAAGCACAGGGTTCCAATCAGCCCCAGCATTTT.

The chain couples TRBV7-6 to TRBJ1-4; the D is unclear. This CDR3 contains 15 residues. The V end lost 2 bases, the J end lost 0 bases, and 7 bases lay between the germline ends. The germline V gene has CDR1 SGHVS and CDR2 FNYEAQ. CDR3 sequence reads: CASSLSDSTNEKLFF. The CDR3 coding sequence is TGTGCCAGCAGCTTAAGCGATTCAACTAATGAAAAACTGTTTTTT.

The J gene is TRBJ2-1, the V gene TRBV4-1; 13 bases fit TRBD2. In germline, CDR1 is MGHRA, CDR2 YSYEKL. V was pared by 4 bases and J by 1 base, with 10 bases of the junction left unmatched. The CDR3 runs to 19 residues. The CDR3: CASSLPGTSGVASYNEQFF. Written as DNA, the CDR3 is TGCGCCAGCAGCCTCCCGGGGACTAGCGGGGTTGCGTCCTACAATGAGCAGTTCTTC.

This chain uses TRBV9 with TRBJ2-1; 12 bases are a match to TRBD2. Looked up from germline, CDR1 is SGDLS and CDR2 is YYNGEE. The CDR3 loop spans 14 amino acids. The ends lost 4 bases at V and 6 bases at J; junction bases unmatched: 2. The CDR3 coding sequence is TGTGCCAGCAGCACGACTAGCGGGAGCAATGAGCAGTTCTTC. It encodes CASSTTSGSNEQFF.

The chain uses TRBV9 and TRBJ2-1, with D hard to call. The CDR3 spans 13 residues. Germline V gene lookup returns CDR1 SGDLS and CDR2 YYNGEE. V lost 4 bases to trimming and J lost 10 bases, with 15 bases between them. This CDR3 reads CASSSKFVSEQFF. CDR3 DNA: TGTGCCAGCAGCTCAAAATTTGTTAGCGAGCAGTTCTTC.

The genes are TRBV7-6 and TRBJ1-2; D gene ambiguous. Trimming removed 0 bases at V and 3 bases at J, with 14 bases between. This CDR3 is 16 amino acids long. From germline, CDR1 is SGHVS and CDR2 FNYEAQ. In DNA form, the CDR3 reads TGTGCCAGCAGCTTAGCGACGGCAGGCCAATACTATGGCTACACCTTC. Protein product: CASSLATAGQYYGYTF.

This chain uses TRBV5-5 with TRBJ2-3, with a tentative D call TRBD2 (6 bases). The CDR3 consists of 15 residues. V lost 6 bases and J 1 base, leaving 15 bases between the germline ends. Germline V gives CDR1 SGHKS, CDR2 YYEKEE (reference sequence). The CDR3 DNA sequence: TGTGCCAGCATCCTGGAGGGAGTGGGCACAGATACGCAGTATTTT. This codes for CASILEGVGTDTQYF.

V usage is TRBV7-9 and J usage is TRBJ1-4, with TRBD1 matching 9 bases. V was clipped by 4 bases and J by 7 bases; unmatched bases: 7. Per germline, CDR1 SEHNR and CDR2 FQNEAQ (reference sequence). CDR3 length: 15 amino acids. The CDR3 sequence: CASSSSQGAREKLFF. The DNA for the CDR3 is TGTGCCAGCAGCTCCTCACAGGGGGCGCGTGAAAAACTGTTTTTT. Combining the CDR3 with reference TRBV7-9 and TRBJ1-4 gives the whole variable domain DTGVSQNPRHKITKRGQNVTFRCDPISEHNRLYWYRQTLGQGPEFLTYFQNEAQLEKSRLLSDRFSAERPKGSFSTLEIQRTEQGDSAMYLCASSSSQGAREKLFFGSGTQLSVL.

The CDR3 sequence: CASSYLPQGTNEKLFF. CDR3 nucleotides: TGTGCCAGCAGTTACCTCCCACAGGGCACTAATGAAAAACTGTTTTTT. This chain joins TRBV6-5 and TRBJ1-4; possible D gene TRBD1, 6 bases. Germline assignment: CDR1 MNHEY and CDR2 SVGAGI. The ends were cut back, 2 bases at V and 2 bases at J, with 12 bases in the middle. The length of the CDR3 is 16 residues.

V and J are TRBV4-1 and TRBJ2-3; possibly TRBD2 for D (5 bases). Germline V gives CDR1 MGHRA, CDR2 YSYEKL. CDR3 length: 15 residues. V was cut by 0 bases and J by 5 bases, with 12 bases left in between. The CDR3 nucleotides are TGCGCCAGCAGCCAAGATGGACTCCCACGAGATACGCAGTATTTT. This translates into CASSQDGLPRDTQYF.

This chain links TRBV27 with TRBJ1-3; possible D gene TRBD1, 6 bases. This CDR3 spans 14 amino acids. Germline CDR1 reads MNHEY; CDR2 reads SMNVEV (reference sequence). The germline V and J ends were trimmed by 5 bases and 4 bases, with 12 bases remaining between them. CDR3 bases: TGTGCCAGCAGTGATCCGGGACAAGGAAACACCATATATTTT. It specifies CASSDPGQGNTIYF.

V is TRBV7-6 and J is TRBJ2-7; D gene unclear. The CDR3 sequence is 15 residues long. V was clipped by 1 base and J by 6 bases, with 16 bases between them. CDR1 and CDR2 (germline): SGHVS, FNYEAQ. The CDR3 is CASSLEAGVQSEQYF. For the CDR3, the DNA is TGTGCCAGCAGCTTAGAGGCAGGCGTTCAGTCCGAGCAGTACTTC.

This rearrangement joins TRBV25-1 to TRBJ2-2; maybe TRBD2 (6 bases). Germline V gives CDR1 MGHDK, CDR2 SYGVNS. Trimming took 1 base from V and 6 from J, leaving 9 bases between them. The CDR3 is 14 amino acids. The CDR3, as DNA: TGTGCCAGCAGTGAATGGAGGGACGCCGGGGAGCTGTTTTTT. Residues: CASSEWRDAGELFF.

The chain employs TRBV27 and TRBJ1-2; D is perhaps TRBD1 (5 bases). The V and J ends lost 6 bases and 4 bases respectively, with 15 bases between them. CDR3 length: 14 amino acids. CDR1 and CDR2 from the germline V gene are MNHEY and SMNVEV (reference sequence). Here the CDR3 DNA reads TGTGCCAGCAGGATGACCGGGGGTAGCTATGGCTACACCTTC. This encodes CASRMTGGSYGYTF.

The CDR3 nucleotides read TGTGCCAGCAGCTCGGGACAGGGCTTCTACGAGCAGTACTTC. Amino acids: CASSSGQGFYEQYF. The V call is TRBV5-4, the J call TRBJ2-7; 9 bases map to TRBD1. Unmatched junction bases numbered 4, after V lost 3 bases and J lost 3 bases. Germline assignment: CDR1 SGHNT and CDR2 YYREEE (reference sequence). The CDR3 consists of 14 residues.

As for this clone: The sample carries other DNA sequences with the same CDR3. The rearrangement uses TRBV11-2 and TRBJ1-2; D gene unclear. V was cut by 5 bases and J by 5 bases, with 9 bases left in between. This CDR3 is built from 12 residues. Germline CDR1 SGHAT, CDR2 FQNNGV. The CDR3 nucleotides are TGTGCCAGCAGCACCCGTAGTTATGGCTACACCTTC. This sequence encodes CASSTRSYGYTF.

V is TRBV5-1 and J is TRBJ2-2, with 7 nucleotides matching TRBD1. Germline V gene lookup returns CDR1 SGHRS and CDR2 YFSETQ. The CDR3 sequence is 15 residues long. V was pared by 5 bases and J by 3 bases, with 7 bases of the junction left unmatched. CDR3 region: CASSSWDSYTGELFF. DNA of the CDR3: TGCGCCAGCAGTTCGTGGGACAGTTACACCGGGGAGCTGTTTTTT.

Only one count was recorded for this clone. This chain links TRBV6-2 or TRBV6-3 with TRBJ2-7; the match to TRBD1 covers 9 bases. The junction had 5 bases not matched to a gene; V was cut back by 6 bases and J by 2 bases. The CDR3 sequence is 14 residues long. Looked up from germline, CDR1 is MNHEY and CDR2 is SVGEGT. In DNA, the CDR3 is TGTGCCAGCAGCCCTGACAGGGGGACCTACGAGCAGTACTTC. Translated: CASSPDRGTYEQYF.

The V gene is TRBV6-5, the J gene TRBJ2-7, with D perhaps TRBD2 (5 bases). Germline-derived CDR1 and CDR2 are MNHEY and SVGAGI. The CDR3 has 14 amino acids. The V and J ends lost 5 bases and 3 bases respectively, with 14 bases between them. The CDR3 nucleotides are TGTGCCAGCAGTCCTCAGGAGAGGGACTACGAGCAGTACTTC. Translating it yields CASSPQERDYEQYF.

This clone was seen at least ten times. The CDR3 nucleotides read TGCGCCAGCAGCCCGGACTCCTTGGCGCGCGGCTACACCTTC. As protein: CASSPDSLARGYTF. The rearrangement uses TRBV4-3 and TRBJ1-2; D remains ambiguous. Germline CDR1 is LGHNA and CDR2 is YSLEER. V dropped 4 bases and J dropped 8 bases, with 17 bases sitting between them. The CDR3 extends over 14 amino acids.

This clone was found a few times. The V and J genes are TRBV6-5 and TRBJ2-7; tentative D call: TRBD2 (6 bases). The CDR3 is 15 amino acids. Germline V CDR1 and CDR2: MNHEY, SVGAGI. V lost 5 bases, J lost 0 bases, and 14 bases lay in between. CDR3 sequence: CASSTYLGGSYEQYF. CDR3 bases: TGTGCCAGCAGTACCTACTTGGGGGGCTCCTACGAGCAGTACTTC.

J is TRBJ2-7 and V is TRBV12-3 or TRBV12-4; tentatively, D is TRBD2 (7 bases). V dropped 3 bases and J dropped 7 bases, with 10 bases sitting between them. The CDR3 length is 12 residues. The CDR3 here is CASSFEGGEQYF. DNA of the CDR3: TGTGCCAGCAGTTTCGAGGGGGGGGAGCAGTACTTC.

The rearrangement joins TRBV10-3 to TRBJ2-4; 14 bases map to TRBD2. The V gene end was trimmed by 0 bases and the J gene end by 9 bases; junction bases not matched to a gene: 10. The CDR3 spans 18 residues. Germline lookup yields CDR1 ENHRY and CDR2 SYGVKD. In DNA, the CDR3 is TGTGCCATCAGTGAGTCGAGGGGACTAGCGGGGGCCAGGGGCATTCAGTACTTC. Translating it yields CAISESRGLAGARGIQYF.

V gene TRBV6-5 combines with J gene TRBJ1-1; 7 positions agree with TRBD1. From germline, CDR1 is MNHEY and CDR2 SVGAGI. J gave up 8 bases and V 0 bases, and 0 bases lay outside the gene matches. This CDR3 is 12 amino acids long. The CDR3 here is CASSYSTGEAFF. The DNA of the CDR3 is TGTGCCAGCAGTTACTCGACAGGGGAAGCTTTCTTT.